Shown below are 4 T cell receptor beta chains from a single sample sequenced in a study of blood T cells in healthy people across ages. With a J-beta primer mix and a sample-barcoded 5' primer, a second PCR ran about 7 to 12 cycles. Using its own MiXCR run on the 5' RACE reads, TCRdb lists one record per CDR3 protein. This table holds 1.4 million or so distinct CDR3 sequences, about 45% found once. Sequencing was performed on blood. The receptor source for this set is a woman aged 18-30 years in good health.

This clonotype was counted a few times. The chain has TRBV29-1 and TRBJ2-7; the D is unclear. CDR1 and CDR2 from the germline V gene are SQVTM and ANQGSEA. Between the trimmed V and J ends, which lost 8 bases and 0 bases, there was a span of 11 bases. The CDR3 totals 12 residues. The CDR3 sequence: CSCRVFSYEQYF. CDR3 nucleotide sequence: TGCAGCTGCCGGGTCTTCTCCTACGAGCAGTACTTC.

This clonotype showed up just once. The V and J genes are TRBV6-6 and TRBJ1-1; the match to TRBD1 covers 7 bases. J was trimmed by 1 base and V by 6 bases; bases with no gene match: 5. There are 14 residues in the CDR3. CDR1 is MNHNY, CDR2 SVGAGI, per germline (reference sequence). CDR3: CASSTRDRNTEAFF. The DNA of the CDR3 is TGTGCCAGCAGCACCAGGGACAGGAACACTGAAGCTTTCTTT.

The chain's CDR3 is CSVGVAGGLEQYF. In nucleotides, the CDR3 is TGCAGCGTTGGGGTCGCCGGAGGGCTCGAGCAGTACTTC. The V and J genes are TRBV29-1 and TRBJ2-7, with D possibly being TRBD2 (6 bases). The germline gives CDR1 SQVTM, CDR2 ANQGSEA. Trimming took 4 bases from V and 6 from J, leaving 16 bases between them. This CDR3 is 13 amino acids long.

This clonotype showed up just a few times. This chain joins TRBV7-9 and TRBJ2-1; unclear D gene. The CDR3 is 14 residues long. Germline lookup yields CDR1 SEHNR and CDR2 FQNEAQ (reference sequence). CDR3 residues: CGLGKTIPNNEQFF. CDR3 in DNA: TGTGGCCTAGGGAAAACAATACCCAACAATGAGCAGTTCTTC.